Listed here is a single T cell receptor beta chain. No antigen is known for it. The data are from a study of T cell responses to AZD1222 COVID-19 vaccine. Study conclusions and caveats: Females made up more of the donors, who were largely white British, and clonal diversity may have come out too low.

Data came from immunoSEQ multiplex PCR; TCRdb stores just in-frame clones and leaves some out. The repertoire holds more than 80,000 clones, with 85% to 90% as singletons. The CDR3 totals 15 residues. Germline loops: CDR1 MNHEY, CDR2 SVGAGI. Trimming stripped 7 bases from V and 9 bases from J, with 19 bases between. Source: peripheral blood, taken on day 0 of AZD1222 vaccination. The sequence was obtained from an adult in good health. The V gene is TRBV6-5, the J gene TRBJ1-6; TRBD1 is a possible D gene (6 bases). The CDR3 protein is CASNLPQGASSPLHF. The CDR3 DNA is TGTGCCAGCAACTTACCACAGGGAGCTAGTTCACCCCTCCACTTT.